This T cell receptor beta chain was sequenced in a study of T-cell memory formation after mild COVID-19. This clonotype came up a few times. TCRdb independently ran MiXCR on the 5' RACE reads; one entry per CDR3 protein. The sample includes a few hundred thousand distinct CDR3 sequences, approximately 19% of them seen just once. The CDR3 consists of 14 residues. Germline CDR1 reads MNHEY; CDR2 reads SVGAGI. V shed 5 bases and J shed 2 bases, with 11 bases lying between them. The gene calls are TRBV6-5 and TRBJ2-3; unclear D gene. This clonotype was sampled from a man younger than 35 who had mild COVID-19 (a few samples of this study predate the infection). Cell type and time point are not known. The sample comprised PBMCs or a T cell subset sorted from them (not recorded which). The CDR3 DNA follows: TGTGCCAGCAGTCAAAGACTGTTCACAGATACGCAGTATTTT. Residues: CASSQRLFTDTQYF.